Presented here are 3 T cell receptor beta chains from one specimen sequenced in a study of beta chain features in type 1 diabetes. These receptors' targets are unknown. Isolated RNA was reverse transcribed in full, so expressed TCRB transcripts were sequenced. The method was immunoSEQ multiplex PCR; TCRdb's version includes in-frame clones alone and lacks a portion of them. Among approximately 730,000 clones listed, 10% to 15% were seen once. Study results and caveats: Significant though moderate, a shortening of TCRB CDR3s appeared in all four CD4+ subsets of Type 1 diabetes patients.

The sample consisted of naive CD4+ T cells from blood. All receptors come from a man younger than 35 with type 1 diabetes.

CDR3: CASSGPPQGGGTQYF. The CDR3 DNA follows: TGTGCCAGCAGTGGCCCGCCGCAGGGGGGAGGTACGCAGTATTTT. This rearrangement joins TRBV5-4 to TRBJ2-3, with D perhaps TRBD1 (7 bases). The length of the CDR3 is 15 residues. The germline V and J ends were trimmed by 5 bases and 8 bases, with 21 bases remaining between them. Per the germline V gene, CDR1 is SGHNT and CDR2 is YYREEE (reference sequence). The variable domain in full, with the rest retrieved from reference TRBV5-4 and TRBJ2-3, is ETGVTQSPTHLIKTRGQQVTLRCSSQSGHNTVSWYQQALGQGPQFIFQYYREEENGRGNFPPRFSGLQFPNYSSELNVNALELDDSALYLCASSGPPQGGGTQYFGPGTRLTVL.

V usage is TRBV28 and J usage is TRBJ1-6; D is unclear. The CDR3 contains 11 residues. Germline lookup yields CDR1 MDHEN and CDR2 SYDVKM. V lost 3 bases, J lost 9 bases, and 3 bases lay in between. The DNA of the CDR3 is TGTGCCAGCAGTTTCCGTTCACCCCTCCACTTT. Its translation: CASSFRSPLHF. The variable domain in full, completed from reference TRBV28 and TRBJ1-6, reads DVKVTQSSRYLVKRTGEKVFLECVQDMDHENMFWYRQDPGLGLRLIYFSYDVKMKEKGDIPEGYSVSREKKERFSLILESASTNQTSMYLCASSFRSPLHFGNGTRLTVT.

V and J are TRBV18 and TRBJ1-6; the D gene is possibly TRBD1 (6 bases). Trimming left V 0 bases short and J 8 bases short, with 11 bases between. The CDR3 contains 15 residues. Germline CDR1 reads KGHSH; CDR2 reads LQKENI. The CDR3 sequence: CASSPPGGGYSPLHF. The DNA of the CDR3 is TGTGCCAGCTCACCACCGGGGGGGGGCTATTCACCCCTCCACTTT.